This is a list of T cell receptor beta chains from one sample in a study of response to subunit inactivated influenza vaccine. TCRdb redid the calling of the RT-PCR reads with MiXCR, one entry per CDR3 protein. Seen here are 550,000 to 800,000 distinct CDR3 sequences, 15% to 19% observed once, and the top ten hold around a tenth. The specimen comprised PBMCs from blood, sampled about 11 days after vaccination. These receptor sequences come from a man aged 50 to 60 who received an inactivated influenza vaccine. Both conserved end residues are part of each CDR3. D genes are given only for firm matches. Only some rows state a clone size, as once, few, many or a class for expanded clones.

cdr3_aa | cdr3_nt | v_call | clone_size | d_call | j_call
CASSPSGENTGELFF | TGTGCCAGCAGCCCCAGCGGGGAAAACACCGGGGAGCTGTTTTTT | TRBV5-5 | . | TRBD2 | TRBJ2-2
CASSLLSGQGSNF | TGTGCCAGCAGCTTGCTCTCGGGACAGGGGAGTAACTTC | TRBV5-6 | few | TRBD1 | TRBJ2-4
CASTSMQGNYGYTF | TGTGCCAGCACCTCCATGCAGGGCAACTATGGCTACACCTTC | TRBV27 | many | . | TRBJ1-2
CASTHTVHNSPLHF | TGTGCCAGCACACATACAGTTCATAATTCACCCCTCCACTTT | TRBV28 | . | . | TRBJ1-6
CASSHGTTYEQYF | TGTGCCAGCAGCCATGGAACTACCTACGAGCAGTACTTC | TRBV3-1 | many | . | TRBJ2-7
CASSKTLDTQYF | TGTGCCAGCAGCAAAACGCTAGATACGCAGTATTTT | TRBV11-2 | . | . | TRBJ2-3
CRAGTGMNTEAFF | TGCAGGGCTGGAACGGGAATGAACACTGAAGCTTTCTTT | TRBV20-1 | many | . | TRBJ1-1
CASSYRGYGYTF | TGTGCCAGCAGCTACAGGGGCTATGGCTACACCTTC | TRBV28 | . | TRBD1 | TRBJ1-2
CSAPYRRRHVGPSYNEQFF | TGCAGTGCTCCCTACAGGAGGCGGCATGTTGGACCCTCCTACAATGAGCAGTTCTTC | TRBV20-1 | few | . | TRBJ2-1
CASSNPAGGNYEQYF | TGTGCCAGCAGTAACCCAGCGGGGGGAAACTACGAGCAGTACTTC | TRBV6-5 | . | TRBD2 | TRBJ2-7
CASSRLAGARYEQYF | TGTGCCAGCAGTAGACTAGCGGGAGCTCGGTACGAGCAGTACTTC | TRBV3-1 | . | TRBD2 | TRBJ2-7
CAISDRGQNTEAFF | TGTGCCATCAGTGACAGGGGGCAGAACACTGAAGCTTTCTTT | TRBV10-3 | few | TRBD1 | TRBJ1-1
CASSQFERGLSTDTQYF | TGCGCCAGCAGCCAATTCGAGCGGGGTCTAAGCACAGATACGCAGTATTTT | TRBV4-1 | . | TRBD2 | TRBJ2-3
CASRTGGYQPQHF | TGTGCCAGCAGGACGGGGGGGTATCAGCCCCAGCATTTT | TRBV6-2/TRBV6-3 | . | . | TRBJ1-5
CASSLGPNRETTEAFF | TGTGCCAGCAGCTTGGGCCCGAACAGGGAAACCACTGAAGCTTTCTTT | TRBV5-5 | few | . | TRBJ1-1
CASSRTSGRAETQYF | TGTGCCAGCAGTCGGACTAGCGGGAGAGCGGAGACCCAGTACTTC | TRBV6-1 | few | TRBD2 | TRBJ2-5
CASSLGDRDAEAFF | TGCGCCAGCAGCTTGGGGGACAGGGACGCTGAAGCTTTCTTT | TRBV5-1 | many | TRBD1 | TRBJ1-1
CASSLVVGAGAEAFF | TGTGCCAGCAGCTTAGTCGTGGGGGCAGGGGCTGAAGCTTTCTTT | TRBV7-2 | . | . | TRBJ1-1
CASRQGGQTNTEAFF | TGTGCCAGCAGGCAGGGGGGACAGACCAACACTGAAGCTTTCTTT | TRBV12-3/TRBV12-4 | . | TRBD1 | TRBJ1-1
CAIRGVGGARNTGELFF | TGTGCCATCAGGGGGGTCGGGGGAGCTCGGAACACCGGGGAGCTGTTTTTT | TRBV10-3 | . | . | TRBJ2-2
CASGARGAYNEQFF | TGTGCCAGCGGCGCAAGAGGGGCGTACAATGAGCAGTTCTTC | TRBV13 | few | . | TRBJ2-1
CASSRLAGYGHEQFF | TGTGCCAGCAGCAGACTAGCGGGATACGGGCATGAGCAGTTCTTC | TRBV6-1 | many | TRBD2 | TRBJ2-1
CATSREGRANSPLHF | TGTGCCACCAGCAGAGAGGGAAGAGCGAATTCACCCCTCCACTTT | TRBV15 | . | . | TRBJ1-6
CASSPRAGYVYNEQFF | TGTGCCAGCAGCCCTCGGGCAGGGTACGTCTACAATGAGCAGTTCTTC | TRBV21-1 | few | . | TRBJ2-1
CASSRETHRGQETQYF | TGTGCCAGCTCACGCGAGACACACAGGGGTCAAGAGACCCAGTACTTC | TRBV18 | few | TRBD1 | TRBJ2-5
CASSVGLPPSYNEQFF | TGTGCCAGCAGCGTCGGTCTTCCCCCCTCCTACAATGAGCAGTTCTTC | TRBV9 | many | . | TRBJ2-1
CAWSVSVGNQPQHF | TGTGCCTGGAGTGTTTCCGTGGGCAATCAGCCCCAGCATTTT | TRBV30 | . | . | TRBJ1-5
CSARAGAGKRLRSYEQYF | TGCAGTGCTAGAGCAGGGGCAGGCAAACGGTTAAGAAGCTACGAGCAGTACTTC | TRBV20-1 | . | . | TRBJ2-7
CASSEGQGVYNSPLHF | TGTGCCAGCAGTGAAGGACAGGGGGTTTATAATTCACCCCTCCACTTT | TRBV12-3/TRBV12-4 | few | TRBD1 | TRBJ1-6
CASRPSPGNEKLFF | TGTGCCAGCAGGCCTTCGCCGGGAAATGAAAAACTGTTTTTT | TRBV12-3/TRBV12-4 | many | . | TRBJ1-4
CASTSRRARGSYEQYF | TGTGCCAGCACTTCCCGCCGGGCAAGGGGGTCCTACGAGCAGTACTTC | TRBV28 | . | . | TRBJ2-7
CASSSRMGPPQHF | TGTGCCAGCAGCTCCAGGATGGGTCCGCCCCAGCATTTT | TRBV7-2 | . | . | TRBJ1-5
CASSLDYAYEQYF | TGCGCCAGCAGCTTGGATTACGCCTACGAGCAGTACTTC | TRBV5-1 | few | . | TRBJ2-7
CASSVARGAPGPEAFF | TGCGCCAGCAGTGTGGCCAGGGGGGCCCCTGGACCTGAAGCTTTCTTT | TRBV10-2 | many | TRBD1 | TRBJ1-1
CASRKDTETQYF | TGCGCCAGCAGGAAAGACACAGAGACCCAGTACTTC | TRBV1 | . | . | TRBJ2-5
CAIRTGGDTLQYF | TGTGCCATCAGAACCGGTGGGGACACCCTACAGTATTTT | TRBV10-3 | few | . | TRBJ2-3
CSAVQGNNGYTF | TGCAGTGCTGTACAGGGGAACAATGGCTACACCTTC | TRBV20-1 | few | TRBD1 | TRBJ1-2
CASRVTGTGLANYGYTF | TGTGCCAGCAGAGTTACCGGGACAGGATTAGCTAACTATGGCTACACCTTC | TRBV2 | few | TRBD1 | TRBJ1-2
CASSQIAGGPADTQYF | TGCGCCAGCAGCCAGATAGCGGGAGGGCCCGCAGATACGCAGTATTTT | TRBV4-3 | few | TRBD2 | TRBJ2-3
CSARRSGRSYNEQFF | TGCAGTGCTAGAAGGAGCGGGAGGTCCTACAATGAGCAGTTCTTC | TRBV20-1 | few | TRBD2 | TRBJ2-1
CASRQTSGSFSISWQFF | TGTGCCAGCAGACAGACTAGCGGGAGTTTCTCCATTTCGTGGCAGTTCTTC | TRBV7-9 | few | TRBD2 | TRBJ2-1
CATSDWGQGGTGELFF | TGTGCCACCAGTGACTGGGGACAGGGAGGAACCGGGGAGCTGTTTTTT | TRBV24-1 | . | TRBD1 | TRBJ2-2
CSARDWGGTGELFF | TGCAGTGCTAGAGATTGGGGGGGGACCGGGGAGCTGTTTTTT | TRBV20-1 | . | TRBD2 | TRBJ2-2
CASSPPQYYEQYF | TGTGCCAGCTCACCACCCCAGTACTACGAGCAGTACTTC | TRBV18 | few | . | TRBJ2-7
CSVLRPTGELFF | TGCAGTGTTCTGAGGCCCACCGGGGAGCTGTTTTTT | TRBV20-1 | . | . | TRBJ2-2
CASSLGGRGATGELFF | TGTGCCAGCAGCTTAGGAGGCAGGGGCGCCACCGGGGAGCTGTTTTTT | TRBV11-2 | . | . | TRBJ2-2
CASSRFGMSYERYF | TGTGCCTCCTCGAGATTCGGGATGTCCTACGAGCGGTACTTC | TRBV28 | . | . | TRBJ2-7
CASSSTGTGVADTQYF | TGTGCCAGCAGCTCTACCGGGACAGGGGTGGCAGATACGCAGTATTTT | TRBV5-5 | . | TRBD1 | TRBJ2-3
CASSFNRLNTGELFF | TGTGCCAGCAGCTTTAACCGACTGAACACCGGGGAGCTGTTTTTT | TRBV7-9 | many | . | TRBJ2-2
CASSFGGVYTDTQYF | TGCGCCAGCAGCTTCGGGGGTGTCTACACAGATACGCAGTATTTT | TRBV5-1 | . | . | TRBJ2-3
CASSQGRGGGNTEAFF | TGTGCCAGCAGCCAAGGCCGTGGAGGAGGGAACACTGAAGCTTTCTTT | TRBV3-1 | . | . | TRBJ1-1